What follows are 15 T cell receptor beta chains derived from one specimen sequenced in a study of T cells in women clearing cervical HPV infection. Measured with immunoSEQ multiplex PCR; TCRdb has only the in-frame clones, and not every one. The table for this sample gives roughly 20,000 clones. Material: blood buffy coat. All receptors come from a woman between 18 and 70 years old with a cervical HPV16 infection that either progressed to CIN3+ or cleared (not recorded which).

Note on this clone: Read coverage stops 3 residues before the CDR3 terminus; the germline J gene supplies the remainder. The V gene is TRBV7-2, the J gene TRBJ1-4; perhaps TRBD1 as D (6 bases). Germline-derived CDR1 and CDR2 are SGHTA and FQGNSA. CDR3 length equals 14 residues. The covered CDR3 bases are TGTGCCAGCAGCCCCGGGGGGGGGCAGACACCA. This translates into CASSPGGGQTP. The whole CDR3 protein reads CASSPGGGQTPLFF.

Concerning this clone: Mismatch with germline at one junction end may stem from a read error. Read sequence stops 3 residues before the CDR3 end, and the germline J gene provides the missing end. The J gene is TRBJ2-3, the V gene TRBV6-1; D is perhaps TRBD1 (6 bases). Germline V gives CDR1 MNHNS, CDR2 SASEGT. This CDR3 has 15 residues. The DNA read from the CDR3 is TGTGCCAGCAGTGATTCAGGGGAACGCCCAGAGACG. It is translated as CASSDSGERPET. The CDR3 reads in full as CASSDSGERPETQYF.

Worth noting for this clone: The missing CDR3 end, 3 residues past where the read stops, is filled in from the germline J gene. The chain joins TRBV20-1 to TRBJ2-3; perhaps TRBD2 as D (6 bases). Germline V CDR1 and CDR2: DFQATT, SNEGSKA (reference sequence). The CDR3 spans 14 residues. CDR3 DNA (partial): TGCAGTGCCACCATCCCCCGCGGGGATGGGACG. Amino acid sequence: CSATIPRGDGT. The full CDR3 protein is CSATIPRGDGTQYF.

As concerns this clone: Sequencing ends 3 residues short of the CDR3 end; the germline J gene provides the rest. The chain links TRBV28 to TRBJ2-1, with 10 bases matching TRBD2. The V and J ends lost 1 base and 0 bases, in that order; junction bases with no gene match: 9. Germline V CDR1 and CDR2: MDHEN, SYDVKM. The CDR3 has 19 residues. The CDR3 protein is CASSLLNSASGGSYNEQFF. Incomplete CDR3 DNA: TGTGCCAGCAGTTTATTAAATTCGGCTAGCGGGGGCTCCTACAATGAG.

The CDR3 sequence is CASNLQGQGGYGYTF. CDR3 DNA (partial): TGCGCCAGCAACCTACAGGGACAGGGTGGCTATGGC. J is TRBJ1-2 and V is TRBV23-1; 9 bases line up with TRBD1. The CDR3 end is not reached by the read, which stops 3 residues before it; the germline J gene fills it in. TRBV23-1 is annotated as an ORF whose role is uncertain. The CDR3 is 15 amino acids. V was pared by 7 bases and J by 4 bases, with 10 bases of the junction left unmatched.

This clone registers medium-sized by frequency. The sequenced CDR3 bases are TGTGCCAGCAGCTCGGGACTAGCGGTAATCGACGAG. Translation: CASSSGLAVIDE. The CDR3 as a whole reads CASSSGLAVIDEQYF. This chain joins TRBV5-6 and TRBJ2-7; TRBD2 aligns across 11 bases. The CDR3 end is not reached by the read, which stops 3 residues before it; the germline J gene fills it in. V was clipped by 3 bases and J by 5 bases; unmatched bases: 7. This CDR3 has 15 amino acids. Germline CDR1 SGHDT, CDR2 YYEEEE.

Frequency places this clone as medium-sized. Read data end 3 residues before the CDR3 end; the end is taken from the germline J gene. V gene TRBV7-3 combines with J gene TRBJ2-1; 7 bases match TRBD1. The CDR3 is made up of 13 amino acids. Trimming cost V 3 bases and J 7 bases; bases outside gene matches: 3. Germline V CDR1 and CDR2: SGHTA, FQGTGA. The CDR3 loop is CASSLGTANEQFF. Incomplete CDR3 DNA: TGTGCCAGCAGCTTGGGGACAGCTAATGAG.

A note on this clone: The read comes to an end 3 residues before the CDR3 does, leaving the germline J gene to fill in the end. The V and J genes are TRBV7-2 and TRBJ1-6; D remains unclear. CDR1 is SGHTA, CDR2 FQGNSA, per germline. Trimming removed 5 bases at V and 3 bases at J, with 2 bases between. The CDR3 is 12 residues long. Here the CDR3 reads CASSHYNSPLHF. Incomplete CDR3 DNA: TGTGCCAGCAGCCACTATAATTCACCC.

Worth noting for this clone: The CDR3 goes on 3 residues after the read ends, and that part is filled in from the germline J gene. The chain joins TRBV7-2 to TRBJ2-2; tentative D call: TRBD1 (6 bases). The CDR3 sequence is 15 residues long. Germline CDR1 reads SGHTA; CDR2 reads FQGNSA. The germline V and J ends were trimmed by 4 bases and 2 bases, with 11 bases remaining between them. CDR3 in amino acids: CASSSRGPNTGELFF. CDR3 DNA (partial): TGTGCCAGCAGCTCCAGGGGACCTAACACCGGGGAG.

Details on this clone: The DNA ends 3 residues before the CDR3 does, and the rest of the CDR3 is filled in from the germline J gene. The chain carries TRBV6-4 and TRBJ2-3; D is perhaps TRBD1 (6 bases). The length of the CDR3 is 13 residues. The germline gives CDR1 MRHNA, CDR2 SNTAGT. The CDR3 loop reads CASSRTGRQPQYF. The sequenced part of the CDR3 DNA is TGTGCCAGCAGTCGAACAGGGCGCCAGCCG.

In regard to this clone: The CDR3 is cut off 3 residues early in the read; its end comes from the germline J gene. This sequence joins TRBV5-1 and TRBJ2-3, with 7 bases that match TRBD2. The CDR3 extends over 14 amino acids. The ends lost 5 bases at V and 5 bases at J; junction bases unmatched: 8. Germline V gene data show CDR1 as SGHRS and CDR2 as YFSETQ. CDR3 loop: CASSQGLVRDTQYF. The part of the CDR3 DNA that was read is TGCGCCAGCAGTCAAGGACTAGTACGAGATACG.

About this clone itself: Read sequence stops 3 residues before the CDR3 end, and the germline J gene provides the missing end. The chain has TRBV7-2 and TRBJ1-5; D uncertain. The CDR3 runs 14 residues. The germline V and J ends were trimmed by 1 base and 9 bases, with 13 bases remaining between them. Germline-derived CDR1 and CDR2 are SGHTA and FQGNSA. The CDR3 DNA, read in part, is TGTGCCAGCAGCTTAGATGACACCGTAGGGCCC. It is translated as CASSLDDTVGP. In full, the CDR3 is CASSLDDTVGPQHF.

To note about this clone: Coverage ceases 3 residues before the CDR3 finishes, and the germline J gene fills in the end. The rearrangement joins TRBV12-3 or TRBV12-4 to TRBJ2-1, with 7 positions matching TRBD1. The V segment lost 4 bases and the J segment 7 bases; nucleotides outside the gene matches: 4. CDR3 length: 13 amino acids. The part of the CDR3 DNA that was read is TGTGCCAGCAGTTCCCGACAGGGAAATGAG. It yields the protein CASSSRQGNE. The whole CDR3 region reads CASSSRQGNEQFF.

Points on this clone: One end of the junction does not line up with germline, which may come from a read error. The CDR3 extends 3 residues past the end of the read, so its final part is completed from the germline J gene. This chain links TRBV4-2 with TRBJ1-2; D uncertain. The germline V gene encodes CDR1 LGHNA and CDR2 YNFKEQ. This CDR3 region has 13 residues. The sequenced CDR3 bases are TGCGCCAGCAGCCAGTCGAAGCACTATGGC. It specifies CASSQSKHYG. The entire CDR3 reads CASSQSKHYGYTF.

Of note for this clone: The missing CDR3 end, 3 residues past where the read stops, is filled in from the germline J gene. The J gene is TRBJ2-7, the V gene TRBV11-2; D ambiguous. The CDR3 is 13 amino acids. The germline gives CDR1 SGHAT, CDR2 FQNNGV. Trimming left V 2 bases short and J 1 base short, with 6 bases between. CDR3 sequence: CASSLISSYEQYF. Partial CDR3 DNA: TGTGCCAGCAGCTTAATATCTTCCTACGAG.